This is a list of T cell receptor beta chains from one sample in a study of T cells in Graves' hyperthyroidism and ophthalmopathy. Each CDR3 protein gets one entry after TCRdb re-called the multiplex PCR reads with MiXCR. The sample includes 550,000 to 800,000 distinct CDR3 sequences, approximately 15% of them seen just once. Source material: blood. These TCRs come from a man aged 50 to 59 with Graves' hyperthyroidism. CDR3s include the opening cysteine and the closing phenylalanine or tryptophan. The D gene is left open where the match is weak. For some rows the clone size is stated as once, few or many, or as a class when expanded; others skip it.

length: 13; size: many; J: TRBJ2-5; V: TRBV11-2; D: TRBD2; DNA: TGTGCCAGCAGCTCAGCGGGAGTGGAGACCCAGTACTTC; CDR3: CASSSAGVETQYF
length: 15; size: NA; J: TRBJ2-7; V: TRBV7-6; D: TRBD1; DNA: TGTGCCAGCAGCTTATCAGGACAGGCTGCCTACGAGCAGTACTTC; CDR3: CASSLSGQAAYEQYF
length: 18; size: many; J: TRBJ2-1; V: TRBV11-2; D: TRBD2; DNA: TGTGCCAGCAGCCGTATCCGATCCGGGACTAGCGGTTACAATGAGCAGTTCTTC; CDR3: CASSRIRSGTSGYNEQFF
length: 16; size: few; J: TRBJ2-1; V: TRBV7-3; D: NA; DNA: TGTGCCAGCAGCTTATTTTCGGAGACGGCCTACAATGAGCAGTTCTTC; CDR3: CASSLFSETAYNEQFF
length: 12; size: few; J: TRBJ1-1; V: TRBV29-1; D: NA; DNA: TGCAGCGTATCAGGGGTAGGTGCTGAAGCTTTCTTT; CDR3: CSVSGVGAEAFF
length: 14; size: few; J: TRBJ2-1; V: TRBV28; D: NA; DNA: TGTGCCAGCAGTTTATTTCAAGAGCGGGCTGAGCAGTTCTTC; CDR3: CASSLFQERAEQFF
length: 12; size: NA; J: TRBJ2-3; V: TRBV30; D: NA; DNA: TGTGCCTGGACCAAAGTGTCAGATACGCAGTATTTT; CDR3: CAWTKVSDTQYF
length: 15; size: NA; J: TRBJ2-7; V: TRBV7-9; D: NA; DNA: TGTGCCAGCAGCCCAGACCCCCAAAGCTCCTACGAGCAGTACTTC; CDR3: CASSPDPQSSYEQYF
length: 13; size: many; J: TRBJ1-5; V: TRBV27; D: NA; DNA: TGTGCCAGCAGTTTATTCGAGGATCAGCCCCAGCATTTT; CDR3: CASSLFEDQPQHF
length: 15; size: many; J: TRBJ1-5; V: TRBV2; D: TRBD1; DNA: TGTGCCAGCAGTGAGACAGGGAGGCGCAATCAGCCCCAGCATTTT; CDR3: CASSETGRRNQPQHF
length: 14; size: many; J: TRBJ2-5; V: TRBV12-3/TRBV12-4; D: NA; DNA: TGTGCCAGCAGTCCGAGACTAGGAGAAGAGACCCAGTACTTC; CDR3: CASSPRLGEETQYF
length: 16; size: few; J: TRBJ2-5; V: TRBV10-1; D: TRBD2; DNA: TGCGCCAGCAGCTCCGGACTAGCGGGAGTCAAAGAGACCCAGTACTTC; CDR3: CASSSGLAGVKETQYF
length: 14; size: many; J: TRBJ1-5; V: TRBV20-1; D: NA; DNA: TGCAGTGCTAGACACCGACAGGTTCAGGAGCCCCAGCATTTT; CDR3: CSARHRQVQEPQHF
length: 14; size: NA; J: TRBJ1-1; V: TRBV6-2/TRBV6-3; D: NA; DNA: TGTGCCAGCAGTTACTCAGGCGCGGCCCGGAAGGCTTTCTTT; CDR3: CASSYSGAARKAFF
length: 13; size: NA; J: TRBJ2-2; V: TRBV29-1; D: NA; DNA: TGCAGCGTCACCGGGCCGAACACCGGGGAGCTGTTTTTT; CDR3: CSVTGPNTGELFF
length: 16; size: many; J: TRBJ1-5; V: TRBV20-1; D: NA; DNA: TGCAGTGCTAGAGATCACGGAGGGAGTAGCAATCAGCCCCAGCATTTT; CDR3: CSARDHGGSSNQPQHF
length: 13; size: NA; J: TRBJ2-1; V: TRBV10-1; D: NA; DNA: TGCGCCAGCAGTGAGTCTGGAGTCAATGAGCAGTTCTTC; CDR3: CASSESGVNEQFF
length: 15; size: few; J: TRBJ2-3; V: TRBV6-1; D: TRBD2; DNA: TGTGCCAGCAGAGAAGCGGGAGCGGGCGCAGATACGCAGTATTTT; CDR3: CASREAGAGADTQYF
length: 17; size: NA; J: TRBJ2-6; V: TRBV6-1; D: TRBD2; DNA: TGTGCCAGCAGTAACGGGGGGGGCCTCTCTGGGGCCAACGTCCTGACTTTC; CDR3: CASSNGGGLSGANVLTF
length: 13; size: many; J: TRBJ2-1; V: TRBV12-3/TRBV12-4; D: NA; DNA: TGTGCCAGCAGCCATCACATTTACAATGAGCAGTTCTTC; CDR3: CASSHHIYNEQFF
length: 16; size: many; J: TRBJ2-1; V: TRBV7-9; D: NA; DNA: TGTGCCAGCAGCCCCCTTGAGGGACCTGGCTACAATGAGCAGTTCTTC; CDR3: CASSPLEGPGYNEQFF
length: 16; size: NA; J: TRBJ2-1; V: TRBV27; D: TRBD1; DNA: TGTGCCAGCAGTCCCCGACAGGGCCTCTCCTACAATGAGCAGTTCTTC; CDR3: CASSPRQGLSYNEQFF
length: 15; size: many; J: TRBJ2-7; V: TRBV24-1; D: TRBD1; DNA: TGTGCCATCGAAGGCGTGCGACAGGGGGCCTACGAGCAGTACTTC; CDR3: CAIEGVRQGAYEQYF
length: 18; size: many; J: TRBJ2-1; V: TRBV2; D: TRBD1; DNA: TGTGCCAGCAGTGAAGCCCCTACCGGGACAGGGGAGGGAGATGAGCAGTTCTTC; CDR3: CASSEAPTGTGEGDEQFF
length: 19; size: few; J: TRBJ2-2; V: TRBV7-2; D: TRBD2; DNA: TGTGCCAGCGACCCGACGGGACTAGCGGGAGTGTCGAGGACCGGGGAGCTGTTTTTT; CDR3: CASDPTGLAGVSRTGELFF
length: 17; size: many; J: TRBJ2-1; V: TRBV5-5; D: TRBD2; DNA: TGTGCCAGCAGCCTCTACTACCTAGCGGGAGGGCCCAATGAGCAGTTCTTC; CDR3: CASSLYYLAGGPNEQFF
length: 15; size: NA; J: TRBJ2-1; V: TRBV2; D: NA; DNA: TGTGCCAGTTCGGGACGGGCTAGCGTGAACAATGAGCAGTTCTTC; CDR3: CASSGRASVNNEQFF
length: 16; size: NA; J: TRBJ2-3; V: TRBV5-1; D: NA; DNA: TGCGCCAGCAGCTTGGAACCGGCAGGGGGCACAGATACGCAGTATTTT; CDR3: CASSLEPAGGTDTQYF
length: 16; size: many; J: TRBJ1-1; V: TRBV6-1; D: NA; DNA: TGTGCCAGCAGAGGATTCTTCGGTTGGGTGAACACTGAAGCTTTCTTT; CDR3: CASRGFFGWVNTEAFF
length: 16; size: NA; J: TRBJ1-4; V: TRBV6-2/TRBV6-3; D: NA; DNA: TGTGCCAGCAGATTCAATCCCAGTTCAACTAATGAAAAACTGTTTTTT; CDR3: CASRFNPSSTNEKLFF
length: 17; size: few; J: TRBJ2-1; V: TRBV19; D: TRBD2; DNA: TGTGCCAGTAGTGTGGGACTAGCGGGAGGGCCGAACGGTGAGCAGTTCTTC; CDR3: CASSVGLAGGPNGEQFF
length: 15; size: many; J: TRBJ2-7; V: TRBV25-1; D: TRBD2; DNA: TGTGCCAGCAGTGAATGGGCTAGCGGGAGCCAAGAGCAGTACTTC; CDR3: CASSEWASGSQEQYF
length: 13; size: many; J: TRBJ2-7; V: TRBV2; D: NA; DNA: TGTGCCAGCAGCGGTTCGGGCTCCTACGAGCAGTACTTC; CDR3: CASSGSGSYEQYF
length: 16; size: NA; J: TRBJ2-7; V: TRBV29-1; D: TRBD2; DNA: TGCAGCGTTGAAGAAGTGGGAGGGGAAAGCTCCTACGAGCAGTACTTC; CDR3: CSVEEVGGESSYEQYF
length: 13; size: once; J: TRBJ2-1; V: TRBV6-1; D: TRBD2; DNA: TGTGCCAGCACCGGGACTACCTACAATGAGCAGTTCTTC; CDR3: CASTGTTYNEQFF
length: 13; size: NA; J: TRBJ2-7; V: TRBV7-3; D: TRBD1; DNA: TGTGCCAGCAGCCCAGAAACAGGGGGCGAGCAGTACTTC; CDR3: CASSPETGGEQYF
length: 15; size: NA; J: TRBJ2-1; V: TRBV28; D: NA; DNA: TGTGCCAGCAGTTTCCCGGGTGATTACTACAATGAGCAGTTCTTC; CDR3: CASSFPGDYYNEQFF
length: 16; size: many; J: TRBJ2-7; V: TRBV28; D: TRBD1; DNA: TGTGCCAGCAATACCCCCGGGACAGCAAACGGCGACGAGCAGTACTTC; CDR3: CASNTPGTANGDEQYF
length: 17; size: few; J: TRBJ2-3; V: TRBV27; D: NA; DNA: TGTGCCAGCAGTTTACTCGGGACCTACTACAGCACAGATACGCAGTATTTT; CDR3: CASSLLGTYYSTDTQYF
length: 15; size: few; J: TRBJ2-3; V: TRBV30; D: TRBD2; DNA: TGTGCCTGGAGTCCCGGACTAGCGGACACAGATACGCAGTATTTT; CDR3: CAWSPGLADTDTQYF
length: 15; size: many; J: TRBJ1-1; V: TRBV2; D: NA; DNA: TGTGCCAGCAGTGGATCTCGAGGGGCAGGCACTAAAGCTTTCTTT; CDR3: CASSGSRGAGTKAFF
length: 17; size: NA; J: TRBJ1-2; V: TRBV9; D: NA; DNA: TGTGCCAGCAGCGAGTCAAACCGGGACCCCAGCGACTATGGCTACACCTTC; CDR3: CASSESNRDPSDYGYTF